What follows are 22 T cell receptor beta chains derived from one specimen sequenced in a study of T cells in Graves' hyperthyroidism and ophthalmopathy. Amplification of TCR beta CDR3 regions used RNA as the template. Carried out on the TCR CDR3, a first-round RT-PCR used the HTBI primer set. TCRdb reanalysed the multiplex PCR reads using MiXCR and keeps one entry per CDR3 protein. Of hundreds of thousands of distinct CDR3 sequences listed, 15% to 20% are singletons. Material for sequencing was blood. Every receptor here comes from a woman aged 60-70 years with Graves' ophthalmopathy.

The genes are TRBV29-1 and TRBJ2-3; no clear D. Germline CDR1 SQVTM, CDR2 ANQGSEA. Trimming left V 8 bases short and J 0 bases short, with 12 bases between. This CDR3 spans 13 amino acids. The CDR3 here is CSLSRFSTDTQYF. The CDR3 DNA reads TGCAGCTTATCGAGGTTCAGCACAGATACGCAGTATTTT.

In this sample, this clonotype turned up many times. The chain carries TRBV18 and TRBJ1-1, with D possibly matching TRBD1 (6 bases). The CDR3 is 14 amino acids. Germline V gene lookup returns CDR1 KGHSH and CDR2 LQKENI. Between the trimmed V and J ends, which lost 4 bases and 0 bases, there was a span of 9 bases. In DNA form, the CDR3 reads TGTGCCAGCTCACGGGACACTATGAACACTGAAGCTTTCTTT. Protein: CASSRDTMNTEAFF.

This clonotype was detected once. The chain links TRBV5-6 to TRBJ2-7, with D unclear. The V end was cut by 4 bases, the J end by 0 bases, with 8 bases between. From germline, CDR1 is SGHDT and CDR2 YYEEEE. There are 13 residues in the CDR3. The chain's CDR3 is CASSPVGSYEQYF. The CDR3 DNA sequence: TGTGCCAGCAGCCCCGTGGGCTCCTACGAGCAGTACTTC.

This clonotype has only a few counts. V is TRBV7-2 and J is TRBJ2-1, with a possible D match to TRBD2 (6 bases). This CDR3 has 14 amino acids. Looked up from germline, CDR1 is SGHTA and CDR2 is FQGNSA. V lost 6 bases to trimming and J lost 6 bases, with 15 bases between them. CDR3 residues: CASRPYTGSNEQFF. For the CDR3, the DNA is TGTGCCAGCAGGCCCTACACCGGGAGCAATGAGCAGTTCTTC. Combining the CDR3 with reference TRBV7-2 and TRBJ2-1 gives the whole variable domain GAGVSQSPSNKVTEKGKDVELRCDPISGHTALYWYRQSLGQGLEFLIYFQGNSAPDKSGLPSDRFSAERTGGSVSTLTIQRTQQEDSAVYLCASRPYTGSNEQFFGPGTRLTVL.

J is TRBJ1-2 and V is TRBV9; 7 bases map to TRBD1. V was clipped by 3 bases and J by 4 bases; unmatched bases: 6. The CDR3 has 14 amino acids. Germline assignment: CDR1 SGDLS and CDR2 YYNGEE. In DNA, the CDR3 is TGTGCCAGCAGCGGTTCCGGGACAGCCTATGGCTACACCTTC. Translating it yields CASSGSGTAYGYTF. The whole variable domain, remainder taken from reference TRBV9 and TRBJ1-2, is DSGVTQTPKHLITATGQRVTLRCSPRSGDLSVYWYQQSLDQGLQFLIQYYNGEERAKGNILERFSAQQFPDLHSELNLSSLELGDSALYFCASSGSGTAYGYTFGSGTRLTVV.

At least ten counts were recorded for this clonotype. CDR3 region: CSAPDRDTEAFF. DNA for the CDR3: TGCAGTGCTCCGGACAGGGACACTGAAGCTTTCTTT. The chain has TRBV20-1 and TRBJ1-1; 8 nucleotides align to TRBD1. The CDR3 sequence is 12 residues long. After removal of 5 bases from V and 3 bases from J, the junction contained 2 bases not matched to a gene. Germline assignment: CDR1 DFQATT and CDR2 SNEGSKA (reference sequence).

This clonotype occurred many times. CDR3 sequence: CASSLRDIPNQPQHF. The DNA for the CDR3 is TGTGCCAGCAGCTTAAGGGACATTCCCAATCAGCCCCAGCATTTT. The genes are TRBV7-8 and TRBJ1-5; maybe TRBD1 (6 bases). This CDR3 is 15 amino acids long. Per germline, CDR1 SGHVS and CDR2 FQNEAQ. Trimming cost V 2 bases and J 3 bases, with 11 bases left between them.

This clonotype appeared a single time. The genes are TRBV19 and TRBJ1-2; no reliable D call. Looked up from germline, CDR1 is LNHDA and CDR2 is SQIVND (reference sequence). CDR3 length equals 15 residues. Trimming took off 9 bases at V and 0 bases at J, with 17 bases between the two ends. The DNA of the CDR3 is TGTGCCAGCATGGGGTTAGGGTCAGCTAACTATGGCTACACCTTC. It is translated as CASMGLGSANYGYTF.

Many counts were recorded for this clonotype. The chain joins TRBV27 to TRBJ2-7, with D possibly TRBD2 on 6 matching bases. The V and J ends lost 3 bases and 3 bases respectively, with 30 bases between them. Germline V gene lookup returns CDR1 MNHEY and CDR2 SMNVEV (reference sequence). The CDR3 is 20 residues long. CDR3: CASSFSLRVGLARRGYEQYF. In DNA, the CDR3 is TGTGCCAGCAGTTTTTCACTGAGAGTTGGGCTAGCGAGACGAGGCTACGAGCAGTACTTC.

The V and J genes are TRBV18 and TRBJ1-2; D uncertain. The ends were cut back, 4 bases at V and 0 bases at J, with 6 bases in the middle. Germline loops: CDR1 KGHSH, CDR2 LQKENI. CDR3 size: 13 residues. The CDR3 DNA sequence: TGTGCCAGCTCACAAAGCTCTAACTATGGCTACACCTTC. Protein: CASSQSSNYGYTF.

The chain links TRBV7-2 to TRBJ2-3; a weak D match, TRBD1 (7 bases). CDR3 size: 17 residues. CDR1 SGHTA and CDR2 FQGNSA come from the germline V gene. The germline V and J ends were trimmed by 5 bases and 6 bases, with 24 bases remaining between them. CDR3 sequence: CASSLRGPRNAGDTQYF. The CDR3 DNA reads as TGTGCCAGCAGCCTAAGGGGGCCGCGAAACGCGGGGGATACGCAGTATTTT.

This clonotype was seen ten or more times. V is TRBV20-1 and J is TRBJ1-6; D is perhaps TRBD1 (6 bases). Germline CDR1 and CDR2: DFQATT and SNEGSKA (reference sequence). This CDR3 is 16 amino acids long. Trimming left V 3 bases short and J 7 bases short, with 19 bases between. CDR3 region: CSASRSPQGWNSPLHF. CDR3 nucleotides: TGCAGTGCTAGCCGTTCACCACAGGGTTGGAATTCACCCCTCCACTTT.

Only a few counts were recorded for this clonotype. The chain uses TRBV4-3 and TRBJ1-5; a weak D match, TRBD1 (5 bases). Germline loops: CDR1 LGHNA, CDR2 YSLEER. The CDR3 runs 16 residues. V was clipped by 0 bases and J by 1 base, with 10 bases between them. The CDR3 sequence is CASSQDVRGSNQPQHF. CDR3 bases: TGCGCCAGCAGCCAAGATGTTCGGGGGAGCAATCAGCCCCAGCATTTT.

This clonotype was seen many times. The chain employs TRBV7-9 and TRBJ2-7, with D possibly being TRBD1 (6 bases). The germline V gene has CDR1 SEHNR and CDR2 FQNEAQ (reference sequence). V gave up 5 bases and J gave up 4 bases, with 12 bases separating them. The CDR3 has 13 residues. CDR3 coding DNA: TGTGCCAGCAGCGTAACAGGGATATACGAGCAGTACTTC. Protein: CASSVTGIYEQYF.

A few counts support this clonotype. This chain connects TRBV20-1 to TRBJ1-1, with a tentative D call TRBD1 (6 bases). The V gene's germline CDR1 is DFQATT and CDR2 SNEGSKA (reference sequence). This CDR3 has 14 residues. The CDR3 coding sequence is TGCAGCGCCCTGAAGAACAGGGTCGGGACTGAAGCTTTCTTT. This gives the protein CSALKNRVGTEAFF.

This clonotype was counted at least ten times. The chain couples TRBV20-1 to TRBJ1-1, with a tentative D call TRBD1 (6 bases). Germline V gives CDR1 DFQATT, CDR2 SNEGSKA (reference sequence). The CDR3 spans 16 residues. V was clipped by 0 bases and J by 5 bases, with 19 bases between them. DNA of the CDR3: TGCAGTGCTAGAGATACAATTGACAGGCCTCGGACTGAAGCTTTCTTT. The encoded protein is CSARDTIDRPRTEAFF.

This clonotype was found many times. Its ends do not fully match the called genes, so a read error is possible. This chain joins TRBV4-1 and TRBJ2-2; tentatively, D is TRBD2 (5 bases). Germline assignment: CDR1 MGHRA and CDR2 YSYEKL. The CDR3 loop spans 15 amino acids. CDR3: CASNQQTTNTGELFF. The CDR3 bases are TGCGCCAGCAACCAACAGACTACGAACACCGGGGAGCTGTTTTTT.

This clonotype was found a few times. This chain links TRBV29-1 with TRBJ1-2, with a weak D call TRBD1 (5 bases). CDR3 length: 16 residues. V dropped 5 bases and J dropped 7 bases, with 26 bases sitting between them. Germline lookup yields CDR1 SQVTM and CDR2 ANQGSEA. CDR3 residues: CSVPFLGTSGGGGYTF. The CDR3 DNA reads TGCAGCGTTCCTTTCCTGGGGACGTCCGGTGGGGGTGGCTACACCTTC.

The table lists this clonotype with a few counts. The CDR3 region is CASSMGGVRDSPLHF. CDR3 DNA: TGCGCCAGCAGTATGGGAGGAGTTAGGGATTCACCCCTCCACTTT. The V gene is TRBV4-3, the J gene TRBJ1-6; D uncertain. The V end lost 6 bases, the J end lost 8 bases, and 17 bases lay between the germline ends. The germline V gene encodes CDR1 LGHNA and CDR2 YSLEER. The CDR3 totals 15 residues.

This clonotype was counted a few times. This rearrangement joins TRBV20-1 to TRBJ1-4; D is possibly TRBD1 (6 bases). The germline CDR1 and CDR2 sequences are DFQATT and SNEGSKA (reference sequence). The CDR3 is 14 amino acids. The germline V and J ends were trimmed by 5 bases and 10 bases, with 20 bases remaining between them. The CDR3 spells CSADLVGLGGKLFF. The DNA for the CDR3 is TGCAGTGCTGACCTGGTGGGGTTAGGGGGAAAACTGTTTTTT.

This clonotype was recorded a few times. The V call is TRBV12-3 or TRBV12-4, the J call TRBJ1-5; perhaps TRBD1 as D (5 bases). CDR3 length: 14 residues. The germline V and J ends were trimmed by 1 base and 7 bases, with 11 bases remaining between them. This CDR3 is CASSLGLGPQPQHF. Here the CDR3 DNA reads TGTGCCAGCAGTTTAGGACTGGGGCCCCAGCCCCAGCATTTT.

The chain is built from TRBV7-9 and TRBJ2-1; 9 bases align to TRBD2. There are 14 residues in the CDR3. Germline assignment: CDR1 SEHNR and CDR2 FQNEAQ (reference sequence). Trimming removed 9 bases from V and 5 bases from J; junction bases left unmatched: 8. CDR3 amino acids: CARDSGGRDNEQFF. The CDR3 DNA reads as TGTGCCAGGGATAGCGGGGGTCGAGACAATGAGCAGTTCTTC.